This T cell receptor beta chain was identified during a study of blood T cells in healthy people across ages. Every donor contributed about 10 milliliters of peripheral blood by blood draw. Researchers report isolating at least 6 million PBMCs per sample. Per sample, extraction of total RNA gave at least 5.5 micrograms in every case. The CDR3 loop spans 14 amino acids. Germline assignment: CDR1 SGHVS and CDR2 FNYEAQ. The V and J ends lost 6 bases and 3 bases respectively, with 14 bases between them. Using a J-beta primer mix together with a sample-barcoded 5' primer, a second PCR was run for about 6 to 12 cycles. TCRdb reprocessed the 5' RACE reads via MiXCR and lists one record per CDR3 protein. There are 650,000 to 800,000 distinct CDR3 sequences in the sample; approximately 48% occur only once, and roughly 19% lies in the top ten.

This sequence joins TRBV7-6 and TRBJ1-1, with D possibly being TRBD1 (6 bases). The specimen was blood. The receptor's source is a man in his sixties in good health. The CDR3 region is CASRSRDIDTEAFF. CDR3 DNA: TGTGCCAGCAGATCACGGGACATTGACACTGAAGCTTTCTTT. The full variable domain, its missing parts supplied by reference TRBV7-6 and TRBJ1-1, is GAGVSQSPRYKVTKRGQDVALRCDPISGHVSLYWYRQALGQGPEFLTYFNYEAQQDKSGLPNDRFSAERPEGSISTLTIQRTEQRDSAMYRCASRSRDIDTEAFFGQGTRLTVV.